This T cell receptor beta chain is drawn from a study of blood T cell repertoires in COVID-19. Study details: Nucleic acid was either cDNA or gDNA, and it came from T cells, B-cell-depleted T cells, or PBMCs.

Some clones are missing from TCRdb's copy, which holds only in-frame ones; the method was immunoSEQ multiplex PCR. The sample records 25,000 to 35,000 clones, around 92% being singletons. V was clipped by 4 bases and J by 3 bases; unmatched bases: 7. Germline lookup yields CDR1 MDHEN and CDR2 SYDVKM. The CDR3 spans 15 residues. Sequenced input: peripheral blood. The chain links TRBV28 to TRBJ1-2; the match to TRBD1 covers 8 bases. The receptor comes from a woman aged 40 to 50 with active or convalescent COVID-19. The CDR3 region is CASSSTTGADYGYTF. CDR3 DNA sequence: TGTGCCAGCAGTTCCACGACAGGGGCCGACTATGGCTACACCTTC.